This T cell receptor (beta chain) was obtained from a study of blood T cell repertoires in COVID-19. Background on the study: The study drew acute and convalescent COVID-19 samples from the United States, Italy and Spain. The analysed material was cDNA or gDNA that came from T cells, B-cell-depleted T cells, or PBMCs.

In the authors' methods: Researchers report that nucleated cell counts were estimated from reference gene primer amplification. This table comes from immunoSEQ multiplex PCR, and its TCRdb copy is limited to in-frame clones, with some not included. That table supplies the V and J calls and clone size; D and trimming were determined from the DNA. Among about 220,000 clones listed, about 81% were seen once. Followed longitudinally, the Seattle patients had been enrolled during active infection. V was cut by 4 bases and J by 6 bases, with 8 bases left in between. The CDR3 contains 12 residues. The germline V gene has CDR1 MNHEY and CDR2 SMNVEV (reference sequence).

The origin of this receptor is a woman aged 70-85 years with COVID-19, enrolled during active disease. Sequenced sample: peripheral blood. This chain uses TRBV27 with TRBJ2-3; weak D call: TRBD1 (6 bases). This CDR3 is CASSYTGDTQYF. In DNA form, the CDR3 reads TGTGCCAGCAGTTACACAGGGGATACGCAGTATTTT.